One and the same sample provided the 18 T cell receptor beta chains below, sequenced in a study of shared clonotypes between healthy human individuals. Method: immunoSEQ multiplex PCR; TCRdb's copy keeps in-frame clones and lacks some. Of roughly 700,000 clones detected, 90% appear once; the ten largest clones hold around a third. The source material was memory CD8+ T cells from PBMCs. Subset in this sample: CD45RO+ cells pooled with CCR7-negative TemRA cells. The receptors come from a man aged 18 to 30 in good health. Some clones in this sample may be carry-over from other donors' samples.

This clone was counted once. The chain recombines TRBV7-6 with TRBJ2-7; TRBD2 aligns across 10 bases. The CDR3 runs 16 residues. CDR1 SGHVS and CDR2 FNYEAQ come from the germline V gene. V was clipped by 1 base and J by 5 bases; unmatched bases: 8. This CDR3 is CASSLESSGSRNEQYF. The CDR3 DNA reads TGTGCCAGCAGCTTAGAGTCTAGCGGGAGTCGGAACGAGCAGTACTTC.

The gene calls are TRBV4-3 and TRBJ1-4, with no clear D. V lost 4 bases, J lost 3 bases, and 24 bases lay in between. The CDR3 contains 19 residues. The germline gives CDR1 LGHNA, CDR2 YSLEER. As DNA, the CDR3 is TGCGCCAGCAGCCGCTTGCTGGGGAGATTAGAGAAGGCTAATGAAAAACTGTTTTTT. Translation gives CASSRLLGRLEKANEKLFF.

The chain carries TRBV6-5 and TRBJ2-3; tentative D call: TRBD2 (6 bases). V was pared by 7 bases and J by 10 bases, with 18 bases between. Per the germline V gene, CDR1 is MNHEY and CDR2 is SVGAGI. The CDR3 consists of 13 residues. CDR3 bases: TGTGCCAGCACCGGACGTGGAGAGCGGGCGCAGTATTTT. Translated: CASTGRGERAQYF.

The chain carries TRBV5-1 and TRBJ1-1; D may be TRBD1 (5 bases). The CDR3 is 15 residues long. V was pared by 0 bases and J by 4 bases, with 13 bases between. Germline V gene data show CDR1 as SGHRS and CDR2 as YFSETQ. The CDR3 sequence is CASSLGDSGSTEAFF. The CDR3 nucleotides are TGCGCCAGCAGCTTGGGTGACTCAGGGTCCACTGAAGCTTTCTTT.

The chain links TRBV4-1 to TRBJ2-1; no clear D. Germline CDR1 MGHRA, CDR2 YSYEKL. This CDR3 has 16 amino acids. V was clipped by 4 bases and J by 0 bases, with 13 bases between them. CDR3 DNA: TGCGCCAGCAGCCGTACGGGCTCGATCTCCTACAATGAGCAGTTCTTC. This gives the protein CASSRTGSISYNEQFF.

This clone was picked up many times. The chain couples TRBV28 to TRBJ2-7; 8 bases match TRBD1. CDR1 MDHEN and CDR2 SYDVKM come from the germline V gene. The CDR3 spans 14 residues. The V gene end was trimmed by 6 bases and the J gene end by 6 bases; junction bases not matched to a gene: 10. CDR3: CASSIRTGRFEQYF. The DNA of the CDR3 is TGTGCCAGCAGCATAAGGACAGGGAGGTTCGAGCAGTACTTC.

J is TRBJ2-5 and V is TRBV19; D not resolved. Trimming pared 3 bases from V and 2 bases from J, leaving 10 bases between. The CDR3 is made up of 14 amino acids. CDR1 is LNHDA, CDR2 SQIVND, per germline (reference sequence). The DNA for the CDR3 is TGTGCCAGTAGTATCGATCAGAATCAAGAGACCCAGTACTTC. Amino acids: CASSIDQNQETQYF.

The J gene is TRBJ2-1, the V gene TRBV19; 10 bases align to TRBD2. Per germline, CDR1 LNHDA and CDR2 SQIVND (reference sequence). The CDR3 sequence is 15 residues long. V was clipped by 5 bases and J by 6 bases; unmatched bases: 7. CDR3 nucleotides: TGTGCCAGTAGTTTCACGGGACTAGCGTCCAATGAGCAGTTCTTC. Its translation: CASSFTGLASNEQFF.

The V gene is TRBV4-3, the J gene TRBJ2-1; 10 positions agree with TRBD2. Germline CDR1 reads LGHNA; CDR2 reads YSLEER. J gave up 6 bases and V 4 bases, and 6 bases lay outside the gene matches. This CDR3 is built from 15 residues. CDR3 sequence (DNA): TGCGCCAGCAGCCCATGGACTAGCGGACTCAATGAGCAGTTCTTC. Protein: CASSPWTSGLNEQFF.

This chain links TRBV29-1 with TRBJ2-7, with D hard to call. Germline V lookup: CDR1 SQVTM, CDR2 ANQGSEA. This CDR3 contains 11 residues. Trimming pared 5 bases from V and 3 bases from J, leaving 8 bases between. This chain's CDR3 is CSVSVFYEQYF. CDR3 nucleotide sequence: TGCAGCGTTTCCGTCTTCTACGAGCAGTACTTC.

This chain uses TRBV13 with TRBJ1-1; no firm D call. The germline gives CDR1 PRHDT, CDR2 FYEKMQ (reference sequence). This CDR3 comprises 17 residues. Trimming took off 4 bases at V and 1 base at J, with 19 bases between the two ends. CDR3 sequence (DNA): TGTGCCAGCAGCTACCATCCCGGGAGGCTAAAGAACACTGAAGCTTTCTTT. It encodes CASSYHPGRLKNTEAFF.

As for this clone: The same CDR3 arises from other DNA sequences in this sample as well. The chain combines TRBV9 with TRBJ2-1; D is possibly TRBD2 (5 bases). The CDR3 has 13 amino acids. The ends were cut back, 0 bases at V and 7 bases at J, with 8 bases in the middle. Germline values: CDR1 SGDLS, CDR2 YYNGEE. CDR3 in DNA: TGTGCCAGCAGCGTAGGGCGGGTTAATGAGCAGTTCTTC. Translating it yields CASSVGRVNEQFF.

This chain links TRBV30 with TRBJ2-5; D ambiguous. The germline V and J ends were trimmed by 8 bases and 3 bases, with 19 bases remaining between them. Looked up from germline, CDR1 is GTSNPN and CDR2 is SVGIG (reference sequence). The CDR3 runs to 14 residues. In DNA form, the CDR3 reads TGTGCCGGAGTCCGGAGACTCAGTAAAGAGACCCAGTACTTC. Amino acid sequence: CAGVRRLSKETQYF. Looking up the rest from reference TRBV30 and TRBJ2-5 gives the full variable domain: SQTIHQWPATLVQPVGSPLSLECTVEGTSNPNLYWYRQAAGRGLQLLFYSVGIGQISSEVPQNLSASRPQDRQFILSSKKLLLSDSGFYLCAGVRRLSKETQYFGPGTRLLVL.

The V call is TRBV11-3, the J call TRBJ2-5; 11 bases are a match to TRBD2. The length of the CDR3 is 14 residues. Trimming at V came to 5 bases and at J to 5 bases, leaving 4 bases not matched to a gene. Germline V gene sequence: CDR1 SGHNT, CDR2 YENEEA. The CDR3 loop reads CASSLSGRAETQYF. The CDR3 DNA reads TGTGCCAGCAGCCTTAGCGGGAGGGCCGAGACCCAGTACTTC.

The V gene is TRBV27, the J gene TRBJ1-1, with a tentative D call TRBD1 (6 bases). V was shortened by 5 bases and J by 1 base, with 11 bases between the two germline ends. This CDR3 has 14 amino acids. Germline V gene sequence: CDR1 MNHEY, CDR2 SMNVEV (reference sequence). In nucleotides, the CDR3 is TGTGCCAGCAGTCCGATACAGGGGAACACTGAAGCTTTCTTT. Its translation: CASSPIQGNTEAFF.

This clone was seen more than once but under ten times. V usage is TRBV27 and J usage is TRBJ1-2; no definite D call. Trimming stripped 2 bases from V and 6 bases from J, with 10 bases between. This CDR3 has 13 residues. Germline V gene sequence: CDR1 MNHEY, CDR2 SMNVEV (reference sequence). CDR3 sequence (DNA): TGTGCCAGCAGTTTAAGGAGTACGGATGGCTACACCTTC. As protein: CASSLRSTDGYTF.

The chain combines TRBV7-7 with TRBJ2-1; D is tentatively TRBD1 or TRBD2 (5 bases each). Germline V gene sequence: CDR1 SSHAT, CDR2 FNYEAQ (reference sequence). Deletions cut 6 bases from V and 2 bases from J, with 11 bases between. The CDR3 sequence is 14 residues long. In DNA, the CDR3 is TGTGCCAGCAGTCCGGGACCCGCCTACAATGAGCAGTTCTTC. Amino acids: CASSPGPAYNEQFF. The full variable domain, rest sourced from reference TRBV7-7 and TRBJ2-1, is GAGVSQSPRYKVTKRGQDVTLRCDPISSHATLYWYQQALGQGPEFLTYFNYEAQPDKSGLPSDRFSAERPEGSISTLTIQRTEQRDSAMYRCASSPGPAYNEQFFGPGTRLTVL.

The chain is built from TRBV9 and TRBJ1-2, with 9 bases identical to TRBD1. From germline, CDR1 is SGDLS and CDR2 YYNGEE. The CDR3 has 14 amino acids. The V segment lost 4 bases and the J segment 4 bases; nucleotides outside the gene matches: 5. The CDR3, as DNA: TGTGCCAGCAGCCCTGGGGACAGGGTCTATGGCTACACCTTC. It yields the protein CASSPGDRVYGYTF.